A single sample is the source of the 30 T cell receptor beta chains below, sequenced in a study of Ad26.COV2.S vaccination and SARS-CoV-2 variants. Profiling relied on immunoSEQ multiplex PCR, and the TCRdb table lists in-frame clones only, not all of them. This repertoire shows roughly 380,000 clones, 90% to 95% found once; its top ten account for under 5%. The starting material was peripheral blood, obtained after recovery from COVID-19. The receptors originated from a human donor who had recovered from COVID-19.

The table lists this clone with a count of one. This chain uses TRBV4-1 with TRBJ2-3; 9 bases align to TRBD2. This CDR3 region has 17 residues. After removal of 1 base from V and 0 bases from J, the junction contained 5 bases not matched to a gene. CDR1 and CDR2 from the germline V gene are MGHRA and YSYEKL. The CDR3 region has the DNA TGCGCCAGCAGCCAAGGAATCCTAGCGGGAAGCACAGATACGCAGTATTTT. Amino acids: CASSQGILAGSTDTQYF.

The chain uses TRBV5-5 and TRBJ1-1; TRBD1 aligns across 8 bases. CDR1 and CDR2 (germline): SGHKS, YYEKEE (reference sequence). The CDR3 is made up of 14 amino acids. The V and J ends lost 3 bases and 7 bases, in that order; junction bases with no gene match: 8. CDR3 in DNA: TGTGCCAGCAGCTCCGACAGGGGATGGAATGAAGCTTTCTTT. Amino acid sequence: CASSSDRGWNEAFF.

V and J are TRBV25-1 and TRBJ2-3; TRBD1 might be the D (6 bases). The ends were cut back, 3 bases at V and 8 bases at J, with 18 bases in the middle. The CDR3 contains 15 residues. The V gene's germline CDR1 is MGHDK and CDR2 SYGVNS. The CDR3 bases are TGTGCCAGCAGTGATCGGGGCAGGGGAGCAGCTACGCAGTATTTT. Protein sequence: CASSDRGRGAATQYF.

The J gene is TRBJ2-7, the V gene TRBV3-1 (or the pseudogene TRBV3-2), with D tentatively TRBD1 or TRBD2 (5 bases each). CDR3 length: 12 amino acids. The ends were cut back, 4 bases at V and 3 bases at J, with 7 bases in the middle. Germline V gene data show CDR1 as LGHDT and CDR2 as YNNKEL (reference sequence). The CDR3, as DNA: TGTGCCAGCAGCCGGGACGGCTACGAGCAGTACTTC. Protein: CASSRDGYEQYF.

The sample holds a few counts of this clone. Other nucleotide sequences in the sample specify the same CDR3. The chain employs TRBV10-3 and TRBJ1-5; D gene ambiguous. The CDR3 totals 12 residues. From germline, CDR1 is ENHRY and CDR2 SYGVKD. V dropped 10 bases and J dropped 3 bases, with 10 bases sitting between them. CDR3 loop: CATRGSNQPQHF. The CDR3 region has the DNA TGTGCCACTCGTGGGTCCAATCAGCCCCAGCATTTT.

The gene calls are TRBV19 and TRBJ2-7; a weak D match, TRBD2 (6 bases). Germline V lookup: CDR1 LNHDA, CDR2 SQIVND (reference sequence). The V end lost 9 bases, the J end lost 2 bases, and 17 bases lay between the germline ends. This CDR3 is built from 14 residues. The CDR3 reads CASKPGRGAYEQYF. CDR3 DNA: TGTGCCAGCAAGCCTGGTCGCGGGGCCTACGAGCAGTACTTC. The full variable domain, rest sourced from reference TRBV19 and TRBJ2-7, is DGGITQSPKYLFRKEGQNVTLSCEQNLNHDAMYWYRQDPGQGLRLIYYSQIVNDFQKGDIAEGYSVSREKKESFPLTVTSAQKNPTAFYLCASKPGRGAYEQYFGPGTRLTVT.

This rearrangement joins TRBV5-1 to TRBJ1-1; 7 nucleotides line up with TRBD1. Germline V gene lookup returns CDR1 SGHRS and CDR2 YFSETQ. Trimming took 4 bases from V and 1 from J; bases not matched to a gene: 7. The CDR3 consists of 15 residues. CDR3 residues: CASSIPQGGNTEAFF. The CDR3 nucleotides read TGCGCCAGCAGCATACCCCAGGGGGGGAACACTGAAGCTTTCTTT.

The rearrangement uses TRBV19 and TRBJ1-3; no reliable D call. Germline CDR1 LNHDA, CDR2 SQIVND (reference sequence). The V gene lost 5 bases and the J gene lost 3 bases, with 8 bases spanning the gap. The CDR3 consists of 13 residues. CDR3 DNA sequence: TGTGCCAGTAGTTCCAACAGTGGAAACACCATATATTTT. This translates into CASSSNSGNTIYF.

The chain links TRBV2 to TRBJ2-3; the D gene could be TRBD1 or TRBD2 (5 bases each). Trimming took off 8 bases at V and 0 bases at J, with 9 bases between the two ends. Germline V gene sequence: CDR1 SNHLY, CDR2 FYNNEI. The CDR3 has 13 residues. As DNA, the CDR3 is TGTGCCAGCGGGGGAGCTAGCACAGATACGCAGTATTTT. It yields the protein CASGGASTDTQYF.

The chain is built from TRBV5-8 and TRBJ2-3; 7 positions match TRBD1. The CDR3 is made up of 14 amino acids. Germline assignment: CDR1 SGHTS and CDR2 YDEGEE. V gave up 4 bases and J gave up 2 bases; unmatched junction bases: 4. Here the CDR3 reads CASSGGQATDTQYF. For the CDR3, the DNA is TGTGCCAGCAGCGGAGGACAGGCCACAGATACGCAGTATTTT.

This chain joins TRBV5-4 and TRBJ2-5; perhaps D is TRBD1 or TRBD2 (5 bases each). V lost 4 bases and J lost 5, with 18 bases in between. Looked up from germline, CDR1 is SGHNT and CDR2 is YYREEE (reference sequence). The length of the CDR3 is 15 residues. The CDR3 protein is CASSARDRRWETQYF. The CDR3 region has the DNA TGTGCCAGCAGCGCCCGGGACCGCCGATGGGAGACCCAGTACTTC.

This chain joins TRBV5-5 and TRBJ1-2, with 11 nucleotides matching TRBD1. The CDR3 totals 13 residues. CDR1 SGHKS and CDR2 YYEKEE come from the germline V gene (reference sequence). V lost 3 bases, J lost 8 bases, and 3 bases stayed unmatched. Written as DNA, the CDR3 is TGTGCCAGCAGCTGGACAGGGGGCGCGGGCTACACCTTC. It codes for CASSWTGGAGYTF. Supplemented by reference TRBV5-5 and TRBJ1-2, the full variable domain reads DAGVTQSPTHLIKTRGQQVTLRCSPISGHKSVSWYQQVLGQGPQFIFQYYEKEERGRGNFPDRFSARQFPNYSSELNVNALLLGDSALYLCASSWTGGAGYTFGSGTRLTVV.

This chain's CDR3 is CASSVESAEAFF. As DNA, the CDR3 is TGTGCCAGCAGCGTAGAAAGCGCTGAAGCTTTCTTT. This chain links TRBV9 with TRBJ1-1; D is ambiguous. CDR1 SGDLS and CDR2 YYNGEE come from the germline V gene. The CDR3 has 12 amino acids. The V and J ends lost 0 bases and 6 bases respectively, with 6 bases between them.

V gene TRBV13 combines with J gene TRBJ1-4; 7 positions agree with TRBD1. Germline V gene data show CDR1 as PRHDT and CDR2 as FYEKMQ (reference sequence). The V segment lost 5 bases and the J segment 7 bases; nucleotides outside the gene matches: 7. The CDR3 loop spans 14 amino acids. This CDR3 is CASSQRQGSEKLFF. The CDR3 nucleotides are TGTGCCAGCAGCCAACGACAGGGTTCTGAAAAACTGTTTTTT.

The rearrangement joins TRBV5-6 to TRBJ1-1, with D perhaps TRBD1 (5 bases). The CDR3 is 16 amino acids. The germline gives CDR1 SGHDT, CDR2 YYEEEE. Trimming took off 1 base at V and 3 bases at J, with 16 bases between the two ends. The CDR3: CASSLLGGGRDTEAFF. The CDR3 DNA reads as TGTGCCAGCAGCTTGTTGGGGGGAGGTAGGGACACTGAAGCTTTCTTT.

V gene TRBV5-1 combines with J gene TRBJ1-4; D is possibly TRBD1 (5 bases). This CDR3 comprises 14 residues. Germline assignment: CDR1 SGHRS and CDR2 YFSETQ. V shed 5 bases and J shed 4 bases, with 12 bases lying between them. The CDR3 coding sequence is TGCGCCAGCAGGGAAGGGACCGGTAATGAAAAACTGTTTTTT. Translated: CASREGTGNEKLFF.

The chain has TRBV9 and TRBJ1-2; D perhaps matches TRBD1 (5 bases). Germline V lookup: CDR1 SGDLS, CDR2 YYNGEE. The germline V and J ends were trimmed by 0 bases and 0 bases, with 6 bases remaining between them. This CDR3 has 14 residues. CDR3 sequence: CASSVGQPNYGYTF. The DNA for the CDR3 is TGTGCCAGCAGCGTAGGACAGCCTAACTATGGCTACACCTTC.

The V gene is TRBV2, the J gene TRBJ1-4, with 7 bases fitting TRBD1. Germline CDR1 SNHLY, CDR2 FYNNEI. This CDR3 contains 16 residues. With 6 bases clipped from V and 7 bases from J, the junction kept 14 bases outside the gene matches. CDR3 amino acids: CASSRQGGDFGEKLFF. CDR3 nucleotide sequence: TGTGCCAGCAGCCGACAGGGCGGGGACTTTGGTGAAAAACTGTTTTTT.

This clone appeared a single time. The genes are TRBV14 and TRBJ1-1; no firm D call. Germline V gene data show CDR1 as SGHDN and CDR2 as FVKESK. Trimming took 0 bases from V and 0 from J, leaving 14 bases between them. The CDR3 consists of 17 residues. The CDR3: CASSQEGLAIVNTEAFF. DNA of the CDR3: TGTGCCAGCAGCCAAGAAGGGCTAGCAATCGTGAACACTGAAGCTTTCTTT.

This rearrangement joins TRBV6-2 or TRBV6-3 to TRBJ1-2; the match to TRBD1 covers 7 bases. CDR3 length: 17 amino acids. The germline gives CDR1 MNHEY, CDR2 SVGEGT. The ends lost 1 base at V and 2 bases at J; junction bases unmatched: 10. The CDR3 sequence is CASSYYRGAGGNYGYTF. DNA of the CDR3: TGTGCCAGCAGTTACTATCGCGGTGCAGGGGGAAACTATGGCTACACCTTC.

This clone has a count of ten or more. CDR3 sequence: CASSLSPSTANYGYTF. The DNA for the CDR3 is TGTGCCAGCAGTTTATCTCCAAGTACAGCTAACTATGGCTACACCTTC. The chain recombines TRBV27 with TRBJ1-2; D gene unclear. The V end lost 0 bases, the J end lost 0 bases, and 11 bases lay between the germline ends. CDR1 is MNHEY, CDR2 SMNVEV, per germline (reference sequence). The CDR3 runs 16 residues.

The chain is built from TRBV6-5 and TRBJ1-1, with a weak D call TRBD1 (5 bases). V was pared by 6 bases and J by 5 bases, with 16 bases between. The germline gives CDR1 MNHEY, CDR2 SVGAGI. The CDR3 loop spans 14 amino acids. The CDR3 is CASRVPGGSTEAFF. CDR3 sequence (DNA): TGTGCCAGCAGGGTCCCCGGGGGGAGTACTGAAGCTTTCTTT.

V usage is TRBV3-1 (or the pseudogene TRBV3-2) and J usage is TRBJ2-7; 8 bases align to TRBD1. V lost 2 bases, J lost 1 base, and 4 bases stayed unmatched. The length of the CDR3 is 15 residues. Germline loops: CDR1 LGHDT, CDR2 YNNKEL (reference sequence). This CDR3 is CASSQSQGDSYEQYF. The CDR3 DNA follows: TGTGCCAGCAGCCAATCACAGGGGGATTCCTACGAGCAGTACTTC.

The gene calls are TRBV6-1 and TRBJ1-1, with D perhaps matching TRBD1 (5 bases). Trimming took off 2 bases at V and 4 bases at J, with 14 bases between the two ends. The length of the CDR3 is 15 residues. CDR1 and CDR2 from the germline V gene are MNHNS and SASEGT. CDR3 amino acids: CASSETQGRFTEAFF. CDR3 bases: TGTGCCAGCAGTGAAACGCAGGGAAGGTTCACTGAAGCTTTCTTT.

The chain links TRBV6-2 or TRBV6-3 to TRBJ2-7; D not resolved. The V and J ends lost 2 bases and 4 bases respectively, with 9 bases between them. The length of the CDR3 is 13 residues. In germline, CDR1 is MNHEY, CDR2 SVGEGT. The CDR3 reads CASSYDGTYEQYF. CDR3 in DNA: TGTGCCAGCAGTTACGACGGTACGTACGAGCAGTACTTC.

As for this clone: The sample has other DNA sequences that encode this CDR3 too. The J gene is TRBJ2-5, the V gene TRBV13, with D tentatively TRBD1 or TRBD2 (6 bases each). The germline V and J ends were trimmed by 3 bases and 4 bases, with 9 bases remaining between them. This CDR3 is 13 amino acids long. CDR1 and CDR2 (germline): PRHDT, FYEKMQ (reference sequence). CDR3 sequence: CASSLRGAETQYF. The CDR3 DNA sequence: TGTGCCAGCAGCTTGAGGGGGGCAGAGACCCAGTACTTC. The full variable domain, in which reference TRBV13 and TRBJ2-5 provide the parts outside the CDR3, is AAGVIQSPRHLIKEKRETATLKCYPIPRHDTVYWYQQGPGQDPQFLISFYEKMQSDKGSIPDRFSAQQFSDYHSELNMSSLELGDSALYFCASSLRGAETQYFGPGTRLLVL.

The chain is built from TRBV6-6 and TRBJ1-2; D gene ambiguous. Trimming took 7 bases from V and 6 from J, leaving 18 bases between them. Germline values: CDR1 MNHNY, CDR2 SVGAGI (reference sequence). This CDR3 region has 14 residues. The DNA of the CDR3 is TGTGCCAGCATTTGGCGGGGTAGTGTCGATGGCTACACCTTC. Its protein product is CASIWRGSVDGYTF.

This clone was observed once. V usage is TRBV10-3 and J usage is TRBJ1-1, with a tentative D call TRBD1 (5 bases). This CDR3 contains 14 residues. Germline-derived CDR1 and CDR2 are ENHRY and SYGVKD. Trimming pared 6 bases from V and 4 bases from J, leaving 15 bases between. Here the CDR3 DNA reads TGTGCCATCAGAGGAGCGGGGGTAACCACTGAAGCTTTCTTT. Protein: CAIRGAGVTTEAFF.

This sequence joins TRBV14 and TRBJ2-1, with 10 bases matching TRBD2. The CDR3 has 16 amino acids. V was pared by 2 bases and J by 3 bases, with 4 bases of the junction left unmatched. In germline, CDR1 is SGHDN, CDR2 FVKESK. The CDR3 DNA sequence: TGTGCCAGCAGCCAACGACTAGCGGGTCTCTACAATGAGCAGTTCTTC. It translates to CASSQRLAGLYNEQFF.

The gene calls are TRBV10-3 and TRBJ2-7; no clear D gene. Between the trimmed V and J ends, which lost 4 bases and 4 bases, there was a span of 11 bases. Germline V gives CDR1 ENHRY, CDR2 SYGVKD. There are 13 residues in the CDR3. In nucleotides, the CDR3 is TGTGCCATCAGTGGTTCAGCCCAATACGAGCAGTACTTC. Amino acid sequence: CAISGSAQYEQYF.